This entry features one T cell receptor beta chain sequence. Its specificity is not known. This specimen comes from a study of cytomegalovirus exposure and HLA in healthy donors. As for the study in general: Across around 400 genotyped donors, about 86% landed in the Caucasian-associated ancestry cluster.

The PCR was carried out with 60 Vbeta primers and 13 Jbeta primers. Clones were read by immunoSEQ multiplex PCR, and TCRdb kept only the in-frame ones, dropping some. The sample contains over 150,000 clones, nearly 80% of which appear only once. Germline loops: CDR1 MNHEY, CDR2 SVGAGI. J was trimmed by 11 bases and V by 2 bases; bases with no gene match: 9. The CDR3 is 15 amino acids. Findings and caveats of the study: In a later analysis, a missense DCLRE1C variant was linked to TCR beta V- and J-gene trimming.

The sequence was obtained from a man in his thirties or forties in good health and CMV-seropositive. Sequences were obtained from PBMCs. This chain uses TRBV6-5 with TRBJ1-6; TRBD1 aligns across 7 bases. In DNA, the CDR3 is TGTGCCAGCAGTTACGGGACAGCCGGAAGAACACCCCTCCACTTT. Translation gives CASSYGTAGRTPLHF.